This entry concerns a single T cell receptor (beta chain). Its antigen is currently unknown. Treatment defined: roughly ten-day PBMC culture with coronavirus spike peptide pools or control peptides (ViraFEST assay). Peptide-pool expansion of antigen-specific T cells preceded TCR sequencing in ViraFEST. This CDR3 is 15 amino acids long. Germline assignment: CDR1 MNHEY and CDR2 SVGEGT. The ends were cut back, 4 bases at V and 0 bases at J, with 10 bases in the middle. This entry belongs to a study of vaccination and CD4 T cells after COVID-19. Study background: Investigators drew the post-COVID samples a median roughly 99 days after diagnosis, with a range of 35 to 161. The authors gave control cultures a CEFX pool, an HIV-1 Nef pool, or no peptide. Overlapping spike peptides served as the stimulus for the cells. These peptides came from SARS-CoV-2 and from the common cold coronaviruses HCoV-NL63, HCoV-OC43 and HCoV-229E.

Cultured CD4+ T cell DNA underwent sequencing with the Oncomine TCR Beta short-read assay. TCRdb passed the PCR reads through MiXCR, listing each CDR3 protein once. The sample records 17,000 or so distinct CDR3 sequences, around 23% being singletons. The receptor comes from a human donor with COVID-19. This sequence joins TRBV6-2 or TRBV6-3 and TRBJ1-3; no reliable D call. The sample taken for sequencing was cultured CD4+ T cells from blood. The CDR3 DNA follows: TGTGCCAGCAGTTCCGGACGGCTCTCTGGAAACACCATATATTTT. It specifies CASSSGRLSGNTIYF.